These T cell receptor beta chains were read from a single sample in a study of vaccination effects on CD4 cells after COVID-19. This table comes from immunoSEQ multiplex PCR, and its TCRdb copy is limited to in-frame clones, with some not included. Found here are 30,000 to 35,000 clones, roughly 81% of them singletons; the top ten hold 14% to 15%. The antigens for these receptors are not known. The specimen comprised CD4+ T cells from PBMCs cultured without peptide, sampled after COVID-19 vaccination. The receptors shown here come from a human donor who received a COVID-19 vaccine. The CDR3 runs from the conserved cysteine through the conserved F or W. Clone size is not always given. Where it is, it says once, few, many or a class for expanded clones.

V: TRBV18
J: TRBJ2-5
size: -
CDR3: CASSSGLEETQYF

V: TRBV6-2/TRBV6-3
J: TRBJ1-3
size: -
CDR3: CASSYGIFTGNTIYF

V: TRBV7-8
J: TRBJ2-7
size: -
CDR3: CASSMTSGGRGYEQYF

V: TRBV19
J: TRBJ2-7
size: -
CDR3: CASSIHGQGSYEQYF

V: TRBV19
J: TRBJ2-2
size: -
CDR3: CASSGGRHTGELFF

V: TRBV3-1/TRBV3-2
J: TRBJ1-1
size: -
CDR3: CASSQDHLGGFTEAFF

V: TRBV10-3
J: TRBJ1-2
size: -
CDR3: CAIVGDRREGYTF

V: TRBV4-3
J: TRBJ2-4
size: -
CDR3: CASSQEGQGDLAKNIQYF

V: TRBV10-3
J: TRBJ1-3
size: -
CDR3: CAISEARGIGNTIYF

V: TRBV28
J: TRBJ2-1
size: once
CDR3: CASSWGVPAYNEQFF

V: TRBV7-2
J: TRBJ2-7
size: once
CDR3: CASSFGPGTGAYEQYF

V: TRBV7-9
J: TRBJ1-3
size: -
CDR3: CASSSSPGTGMYSGNTIYF

V: TRBV6-2/TRBV6-3
J: TRBJ1-6
size: -
CDR3: CASSPTGIGENSPLHF

V: TRBV10-3
J: TRBJ1-2
size: -
CDR3: CAISATGTGGGVDYGYTF

V: TRBV6-5
J: TRBJ2-3
size: -
CDR3: CASTGRRESTDTQYF

V: TRBV27
J: TRBJ2-7
size: medium-sized
CDR3: CASRASGVYEQYF

V: TRBV12-3/TRBV12-4
J: TRBJ2-2
size: -
CDR3: CASSRIETGELFF

V: TRBV6-4
J: TRBJ2-1
size: -
CDR3: CASSPGLAGDNEQFF

V: TRBV11-2
J: TRBJ2-1
size: few
CDR3: CASSPTTSGLHNEQFF

V: TRBV20-1
J: TRBJ2-7
size: -
CDR3: CSASLRAEQYF

V: TRBV5-1
J: TRBJ2-3
size: once
CDR3: CASTLLQGGPDTQYF

V: TRBV19
J: TRBJ2-1
size: -
CDR3: CASSMGTSGGAREQFF

V: TRBV12-5
J: TRBJ2-2
size: -
CDR3: CASAQDRGTGELFF

V: TRBV7-2
J: TRBJ1-2
size: -
CDR3: CASSLTGTSYGYTF

V: TRBV28
J: TRBJ2-5
size: few
CDR3: CASSLVGAQETQYF

V: TRBV7-2
J: TRBJ2-3
size: few
CDR3: CASSLVTRGLSDTQYF

V: TRBV7-2
J: TRBJ2-3
size: once
CDR3: CASRNFRGPDTQYF

V: TRBV6-5
J: TRBJ2-7
size: -
CDR3: CGSQPGAKGHYEQYF